This record covers a single TCR beta chain. No antigen is known for it. A read error may account for a junction end that differs from germline. Other DNA sequences in this sample translate to the same CDR3. The entry originates in a study of cytomegalovirus exposure and HLA in healthy donors. General study findings and limits: Later on, analysis showed that most CMV-associated TCR beta chains appeared to be HLA-restricted. Available immune exposure information covered CMV serostatus only. Owing to their indistinguishability, certain V segments, notably TRBV6-2 and TRBV6-3, were excluded. Previous analysis showed most TCR beta V segments were productive about 87% or about 30% of the time.

CDR1 is MNHNY, CDR2 SVGAGI, per germline (reference sequence). The CDR3 runs 14 residues. It was with 60 Vbeta and 13 Jbeta primers that the PCR ran. TCRdb's copy holds only in-frame clones and misses some; the assay was immunoSEQ multiplex PCR. This sample carries about 160,000 clones, around 82% of them seen once, and the ten largest clones take around 0.98%. The chain links TRBV6-6 to TRBJ2-2, with D unresolved. This sequence was found in a young man in good health and CMV-seronegative. The sample comprised PBMCs. The CDR3 region is CASSPGTNTGELFF. The CDR3, as DNA: TGCGCCAGCAGCCCAGGAACCAACACCGGGGAGCTGTTTTTT.